These 18 T cell receptor beta chains were all obtained from the same sample, sequenced in a study of blood T cell repertoires in COVID-19. Sequenced by immunoSEQ multiplex PCR; TCRdb stores in-frame clones only, minus some. The data hold nearly 250,000 clones, with 85% to 90% observed a single time. Sequenced sample: PBMCs or T cells enriched from blood (not recorded which). Every receptor here comes from a man in his forties or fifties who had been exposed to COVID-19.

This chain uses TRBV2 with TRBJ2-7; 8 positions match TRBD1. J gave up 6 bases and V 2 bases, and 15 bases lay outside the gene matches. Germline V gene lookup returns CDR1 SNHLY and CDR2 FYNNEI. CDR3 length: 17 residues. CDR3: CASSETVQGAGRAEQYV. CDR3 bases: TGTGCCAGCAGTGAAACAGTTCAGGGGGCCGGCCGAGCCGAGCAGTACGTC.

The V gene is TRBV12-3 or TRBV12-4, the J gene TRBJ2-1; D not resolved. This CDR3 contains 13 residues. With 5 bases removed from V and 8 bases from J, the gap between germline ends came to 13 bases. CDR3 coding DNA: TGTGCCAGCAGTCTCTTAGTGGTTGATGAGCAGTTCTTC. Translating gives CASSLLVVDEQFF.

This chain joins TRBV11-2 and TRBJ1-1; D gene unclear. V gave up 0 bases and J gave up 11 bases, with 10 bases separating them. The germline V gene encodes CDR1 SGHAT and CDR2 FQNNGV. The CDR3 spans 12 residues. The CDR3 DNA reads TGTGCCAGCAGCTTAGATTGGTCGGGGGCTTTCTTT. This sequence encodes CASSLDWSGAFF.

This chain links TRBV30 with TRBJ1-2; 10 nucleotides align to TRBD1. The CDR3 has 16 residues. With V trimmed by 3 bases and J by 5 bases, 12 bases remained unmatched. Germline V gene lookup returns CDR1 GTSNPN and CDR2 SVGIG (reference sequence). The CDR3 DNA reads TGTGCCTGGAGAGACGGACCGGGACAGGGGCCTTATGGCTACACCTTC. It is translated as CAWRDGPGQGPYGYTF.

The chain couples TRBV5-1 to TRBJ2-5, with 9 bases aligning to TRBD1. This CDR3 is built from 15 residues. With 2 bases clipped from V and 5 bases from J, the junction kept 7 bases outside the gene matches. Germline V gives CDR1 SGHRS, CDR2 YFSETQ. The CDR3 reads CASSLAGTGLETQYF. DNA for the CDR3: TGCGCCAGCAGCTTAGCCGGGACAGGGTTGGAGACCCAGTACTTC.

A few counts support this clone. The rearrangement links TRBV7-3 to TRBJ2-2; possibly TRBD2 for D (5 bases). This CDR3 contains 17 residues. V gave up 0 bases and J gave up 7 bases, with 18 bases separating them. CDR1 is SGHTA and CDR2 is FQGTGA in the germline V gene. CDR3: CASSLTGLGMDFGELFF. CDR3 nucleotides: TGTGCCAGCAGCTTAACGGGGTTAGGGATGGACTTCGGGGAGCTGTTTTTT.

The rearrangement uses TRBV30 and TRBJ1-1, with D uncertain. This CDR3 is 12 amino acids long. From germline, CDR1 is GTSNPN and CDR2 SVGIG (reference sequence). V dropped 2 bases and J dropped 5 bases, with 9 bases sitting between them. Here the CDR3 DNA reads TGTGCCTGGAGTCGTCAGTTGACTGAAGCTTTCTTT. It yields the protein CAWSRQLTEAFF.

The chain employs TRBV10-3 and TRBJ2-7; D unresolved. Germline values: CDR1 ENHRY, CDR2 SYGVKD. The V and J ends lost 9 bases and 3 bases respectively, with 3 bases between them. This CDR3 is 9 amino acids long. The CDR3 region is CAINYEQYV. DNA for the CDR3: TGTGCCATTAACTACGAGCAGTACGTC.

This clone was detected only once. A junction end diverges from the germline sequence, so it may reflect a read error. The CDR3: CASSLGTSVLSFDEQFF. In nucleotides, the CDR3 is TGTGCTAGCAGCCTTGGGACTAGCGTGTTGTCGTTTGATGAGCAGTTCTTC. The chain couples TRBV7-7 to TRBJ2-1, with 10 bases fitting TRBD2. Germline CDR1 is SSHAT and CDR2 is FNYEAQ (reference sequence). The CDR3 has 17 residues. Full variable domain (rest looked up from reference TRBV7-7 and TRBJ2-1): GAGVSQSPRYKVTKRGQDVTLRCDPISSHATLYWYQQALGQGPEFLTYFNYEAQPDKSGLPSDRFSAERPEGSISTLTIQRTEQRDSAMYRCASSLGTSVLSFDEQFFGPGTRLTVL.

This chain joins TRBV7-6 and TRBJ1-6, with a possible D match to TRBD1 (5 bases). V gave up 5 bases and J gave up 4 bases, with 9 bases separating them. Germline V CDR1 and CDR2: SGHVS, FNYEAQ. The CDR3 loop spans 14 amino acids. CDR3 sequence: CASSRDSYNSPLHF. The CDR3 coding sequence is TGTGCCAGCAGCCGTGACAGTTATAATTCACCCCTCCACTTT.

The V call is TRBV25-1, the J call TRBJ1-1; D uncertain. Germline CDR1 and CDR2: MGHDK and SYGVNS. V lost 5 bases, J lost 2 bases, and 9 bases lay in between. The CDR3 consists of 13 residues. The CDR3 coding sequence is TGTGCCAGCAGTACCGGAGTTAACACTGAAGCTTTCTTT. This encodes CASSTGVNTEAFF. Complete variable domain (other parts from reference TRBV25-1 and TRBJ1-1): EADIYQTPRYLVIGTGKKITLECSQTMGHDKMYWYQQDPGMELHLIHYSYGVNSTEKGDLSSESTVSRIRTEHFPLTLESARPSHTSQYLCASSTGVNTEAFFGQGTRLTVV.

This clone came up once. The chain carries TRBV28 and TRBJ2-6, with TRBD1 identical over 8 bases. CDR3 length equals 17 residues. Germline CDR1 and CDR2: MDHEN and SYDVKM. Trimming removed 2 bases from V and 2 bases from J; junction bases left unmatched: 5. The CDR3 is CASSLGRGRTGANVLTF. The CDR3 nucleotides read TGTGCCAGCAGTTTAGGCAGGGGGCGTACTGGGGCCAACGTCCTGACTTTC. Variable domain in full (rest from reference TRBV28 and TRBJ2-6): DVKVTQSSRYLVKRTGEKVFLECVQDMDHENMFWYRQDPGLGLRLIYFSYDVKMKEKGDIPEGYSVSREKKERFSLILESASTNQTSMYLCASSLGRGRTGANVLTFGAGSRLTVL.

The chain links TRBV9 to TRBJ1-5; 9 bases align to TRBD1. The CDR3 contains 15 residues. In germline, CDR1 is SGDLS, CDR2 YYNGEE. The V gene end was trimmed by 3 bases and the J gene end by 6 bases; junction bases not matched to a gene: 7. The CDR3 DNA reads TGTGCCAGCAGCGGGGAGGGACAGGGAGGTCAGCCCCAGCATTTT. Amino acid sequence: CASSGEGQGGQPQHF.

The chain has TRBV5-1 and TRBJ1-5; 8 bases are a match to TRBD1. The CDR3 extends over 17 amino acids. V gave up 4 bases and J gave up 3 bases; unmatched junction bases: 12. Germline loops: CDR1 SGHRS, CDR2 YFSETQ. The CDR3 is CASSPGWDRSTNQPQHF. The CDR3 DNA reads as TGCGCCAGCAGCCCAGGATGGGACAGGAGTACCAATCAGCCCCAGCATTTT.

The chain is built from TRBV28 and TRBJ1-5; 7 bases are a match to TRBD1. Per the germline V gene, CDR1 is MDHEN and CDR2 is SYDVKM. The CDR3 spans 14 residues. Germline trimming cut 6 bases from V and 1 base from J; bases unmatched to any gene: 3. CDR3 region: CASRTGKSNQPQHF. DNA for the CDR3: TGTGCCAGCAGGACAGGGAAGAGCAATCAGCCCCAGCATTTT.

The V call is TRBV5-1, the J call TRBJ2-1; tentatively, D is TRBD2 (5 bases). The CDR3 length is 16 residues. Germline-derived CDR1 and CDR2 are SGHRS and YFSETQ. Trimming stripped 0 bases from V and 6 bases from J, with 16 bases between. DNA for the CDR3: TGCGCCAGCAGCTTGGCCCGCGGGTCACTATCCAATGAGCAGTTCTTC. It specifies CASSLARGSLSNEQFF.

The chain has TRBV24-1 and TRBJ2-5; TRBD1 agrees at 9 bases. The ends lost 3 bases at V and 5 bases at J; junction bases unmatched: 15. This CDR3 comprises 18 residues. Germline assignment: CDR1 KGHDR and CDR2 SFDVKD. CDR3 in amino acids: CATSDPAPQDRGLETQYF. The DNA of the CDR3 is TGTGCCACCAGTGATCCCGCACCTCAGGACAGGGGTTTGGAGACCCAGTACTTC.

This clone was found a few times. This sequence joins TRBV28 and TRBJ2-1, with TRBD2 identical over 9 bases. Germline V CDR1 and CDR2: MDHEN, SYDVKM. This CDR3 has 15 residues. The V gene end was trimmed by 2 bases and the J gene end by 9 bases; junction bases not matched to a gene: 8. The chain's CDR3 is CASSLAGGPVGEQFF. In nucleotides, the CDR3 is TGTGCCAGCAGTTTAGCGGGGGGGCCGGTCGGTGAGCAGTTCTTC.